Below are 26 T cell receptor beta chains sequenced from a single sample in a study of T cell repertoires in cytomegalovirus infection. TCRdb ran MiXCR on the reads and lists one entry per CDR3 protein. The sample contains 95,000 to 120,000 distinct CDR3 sequences, 30% of which appear only once. No antigen is known for these receptors. The sequences come from CD8+ T cells from cultured PBMCs, collected from culture after CMV antigen stimulation. These TCRs come from a human donor in good health (CMV status not recorded). Some clones in this sample may be carry-over from other donors' samples.

The V gene is TRBV6-2 or TRBV6-3, the J gene TRBJ2-1, with 7 bases aligning to TRBD1. CDR1 is MNHEY and CDR2 is SVGEGT in the germline V gene. The CDR3 totals 16 residues. The V gene end was trimmed by 2 bases and the J gene end by 8 bases; junction bases not matched to a gene: 12. Written as DNA, the CDR3 is TGTGCCAGCAGTTACCCCCAGTTTGAGGGGGCCGATGAGCAGTTCTTC. Amino acid sequence: CASSYPQFEGADEQFF.

This clonotype was found once. This may stem from a read error, because a much larger clone lies one nucleotide away. The chain links TRBV12-3 or TRBV12-4 to TRBJ1-2; 11 bases agree with TRBD1. Trimming took 3 bases from V and 4 from J; bases not matched to a gene: 4. The CDR3 runs 15 residues. The CDR3 spells CASSFGQGASYGYTF. For the CDR3, the DNA is TGTGCCAGCAGTTTCGGACAGGGGGCCAGCTATGGCTACACCTTC.

The chain joins TRBV19 to TRBJ2-3; D is possibly TRBD1 (6 bases). The V end lost 10 bases, the J end lost 0 bases, and 17 bases lay between the germline ends. The CDR3 has 15 amino acids. Germline CDR1 reads LNHDA; CDR2 reads SQIVND (reference sequence). CDR3 in amino acids: CATQAGTTSTDTQYF. CDR3 DNA sequence: TGTGCCACCCAGGCCGGGACAACCAGCACAGATACGCAGTATTTT.

The V call is TRBV28, the J call TRBJ2-7; 8 bases are a match to TRBD2. CDR1 is MDHEN, CDR2 SYDVKM, per germline. The CDR3 contains 16 residues. After removal of 5 bases from V and 4 bases from J, the junction contained 13 bases not matched to a gene. CDR3 DNA: TGTGCCAGCAGTGGGCCTCCCAGCGGGGGCCCTTACGAGCAGTACTTC. It codes for CASSGPPSGGPYEQYF. Using reference TRBV28 and TRBJ2-7 for the parts outside the CDR3, the full variable domain is DVKVTQSSRYLVKRTGEKVFLECVQDMDHENMFWYRQDPGLGLRLIYFSYDVKMKEKGDIPEGYSVSREKKERFSLILESASTNQTSMYLCASSGPPSGGPYEQYFGPGTRLTVT.

This clonotype was counted only a few times. The chain joins TRBV4-3 to TRBJ2-7; 7 bases line up with TRBD1. Germline CDR1 reads LGHNA; CDR2 reads YSLEER. The CDR3 is 14 residues long. The junction had 8 bases not matched to a gene; V was cut back by 3 bases and J by 6 bases. CDR3 coding DNA: TGCGCCAGCAGCCAGTTGACAGGGTCTGGCGAGCAGTACTTC. Its translation: CASSQLTGSGEQYF.

The chain links TRBV6-2 or TRBV6-3 to TRBJ2-1; D is ambiguous. The CDR3 is made up of 18 amino acids. Trimming shortened V by 2 bases and J by 0 bases, and 17 bases separated the two germline ends. Germline values: CDR1 MNHEY, CDR2 SVGEGT. The CDR3 DNA reads as TGTGCCAGCAGTTACCAAGAGACTGTCCCTACCTCCTACAATGAGCAGTTCTTC. Protein product: CASSYQETVPTSYNEQFF.

This clonotype has at least ten counts. The gene calls are TRBV5-4 and TRBJ2-1, with 7 bases lining up with TRBD2. CDR3 size: 14 residues. The trim removed 2 bases at V and 8 bases at J, leaving 7 bases unmatched. From germline, CDR1 is SGHNT and CDR2 YYREEE (reference sequence). The DNA for the CDR3 is TGTGCCAGCAGCTTAGCGGGGCGGTCCCATGAGCAGTTCTTC. It translates to CASSLAGRSHEQFF.

The V gene is TRBV6-5, the J gene TRBJ2-2; 9 bases match TRBD2. CDR1 is MNHEY, CDR2 SVGAGI, per germline. CDR3 length equals 16 residues. V gave up 3 bases and J gave up 4 bases; unmatched junction bases: 6. The CDR3 nucleotides read TGTGCCAGCAGTTATTTAGCGGGGGTGGTCACCGGGGAGCTGTTTTTT. This encodes CASSYLAGVVTGELFF.

This clonotype occurred once. The CDR3: CASSIDRSGTRGYTF. The CDR3 DNA reads TGTGCCAGTAGTATAGATCGATCGGGGACGAGGGGCTACACCTTC. The chain carries TRBV19 and TRBJ1-2; perhaps TRBD1 as D (5 bases). Germline assignment: CDR1 LNHDA and CDR2 SQIVND (reference sequence). The V end lost 0 bases, the J end lost 8 bases, and 16 bases lay between the germline ends. The CDR3 covers 15 residues.

The rearrangement links TRBV7-2 to TRBJ1-1; D unclear. V lost 0 bases to trimming and J lost 11 bases, with 16 bases between them. The CDR3 is 14 amino acids. The germline gives CDR1 SGHTA, CDR2 FQGNSA. CDR3 amino acids: CASSLAPRTGGAFF. Here the CDR3 DNA reads TGTGCCAGCAGCTTAGCTCCCAGGACGGGTGGCGCTTTCTTT.

This clonotype was seen a handful of times. This chain joins TRBV4-1 and TRBJ2-1, with a weak D call TRBD2 (5 bases). CDR1 MGHRA and CDR2 YSYEKL come from the germline V gene. Trimming took 0 bases from V and 7 from J, leaving 7 bases between them. The CDR3 covers 13 residues. CDR3: CASSQDGGNEQFF. The CDR3 DNA sequence: TGCGCCAGCAGCCAAGATGGCGGGAATGAGCAGTTCTTC.

The rearrangement joins TRBV7-9 to TRBJ1-2, with 10 nucleotides matching TRBD1. The CDR3 loop spans 16 amino acids. Germline CDR1 reads SEHNR; CDR2 reads FQNEAQ (reference sequence). V trimming: 5 bases; J trimming: 4 bases; junction bases outside the gene matches: 10. CDR3 sequence (DNA): TGTGCCAGCAGCGATTGGGACAGGGGAAATGGCTATGGCTACACCTTC. Translation gives CASSDWDRGNGYGYTF.

This clonotype has a count of ten or more. This chain connects TRBV27 to TRBJ1-6, with unresolved D. The CDR3 contains 12 residues. V was clipped by 7 bases and J by 6 bases, with 7 bases between them. Germline V gene lookup returns CDR1 MNHEY and CDR2 SMNVEV (reference sequence). The CDR3 DNA is TGTGCCAGCACGGACCTTAATTCACCCCTCCACTTT. Its translation: CASTDLNSPLHF.

V is TRBV6-1 and J is TRBJ2-7; D tentatively fits TRBD1 or TRBD2 (5 bases each). Germline CDR1 reads MNHNS; CDR2 reads SASEGT. The CDR3 has 12 amino acids. Trimming pared 8 bases from V and 0 bases from J, leaving 8 bases between. CDR3: CASGGSSYEQYF. The CDR3 DNA follows: TGTGCCAGCGGGGGTAGCTCCTACGAGCAGTACTTC.

The DNA for the CDR3 is TGTGCTAGTGGTTTGGTAACTTCGGGGGGTCAGGCTGATTCACCCCTCCACTTT. It yields the protein CASGLVTSGGQADSPLHF. The chain recombines TRBV12-5 with TRBJ1-6, with D possibly matching TRBD1 (5 bases). Looked up from germline, CDR1 is LGHNT and CDR2 is FRNRAP. V was clipped by 0 bases and J by 8 bases, with 20 bases between them. This CDR3 is 18 amino acids long.

The chain has TRBV3-1 and TRBJ2-5; the D gene is possibly TRBD1 (6 bases). Germline lookup yields CDR1 LGHDT and CDR2 YNNKEL (reference sequence). Trimming shortened V by 6 bases and J by 2 bases, and 10 bases separated the two germline ends. The CDR3 extends over 13 amino acids. In nucleotides, the CDR3 is TGTGCCAGCAGTCAGGACAGACAAGAGACCCAGTACTTC. Translation gives CASSQDRQETQYF.

In its sample, this clonotype was seen many times. This chain joins TRBV28 and TRBJ1-5, with D perhaps matching TRBD1 (6 bases). V was clipped by 3 bases and J by 2 bases, with 14 bases between them. The CDR3 has 16 residues. Germline CDR1 reads MDHEN; CDR2 reads SYDVKM. The CDR3: CASSFILGQGNQPQHF. In nucleotides, the CDR3 is TGTGCCAGCAGTTTCATACTGGGACAAGGCAATCAGCCCCAGCATTTT.

V usage is TRBV19 and J usage is TRBJ2-6; no definite D call. V lost 4 bases to trimming and J lost 0 bases, with 7 bases between them. Germline V CDR1 and CDR2: LNHDA, SQIVND (reference sequence). The CDR3 has 15 residues. For the CDR3, the DNA is TGTGCCAGTAGTAGAGGAATCTCTGGGGCCAACGTCCTGACTTTC. This sequence encodes CASSRGISGANVLTF.

This clonotype was seen a few times. The chain combines TRBV23-1 with TRBJ2-7; 8 positions agree with TRBD1. TRBV23-1 is an open reading frame whose function is uncertain. Trimming removed 4 bases from V and 2 bases from J; junction bases left unmatched: 4. The length of the CDR3 is 14 residues. The CDR3 is CASSPGQVPYEQYF. The CDR3 DNA reads TGCGCCAGCAGTCCGGGACAGGTCCCCTACGAGCAGTACTTC.

This clonotype was recorded many times. V gene TRBV12-3 or TRBV12-4 combines with J gene TRBJ1-5; D is perhaps TRBD1 (5 bases). V was clipped by 4 bases and J by 7 bases, with 14 bases between them. This CDR3 region has 14 residues. The CDR3 sequence: CASSSAWGGQPQHF. CDR3 sequence (DNA): TGTGCCAGCAGTTCCGCATGGGGCGGACAGCCCCAGCATTTT.

To note about this clonotype: At one boundary the junction diverges from the germline segment, which might be a read error. The chain has TRBV7-6 and TRBJ2-3, with 7 bases fitting TRBD2. CDR1 and CDR2 from the germline V gene are SGHVS and FNYEAQ. The CDR3 runs 14 residues. CDR3 loop: CASRLGGGVDTQYF. The CDR3 DNA reads TGTGCCAGCAGATTAGGCGGGGGTGTGGATACGCAGTATTTT. Looking up the rest from reference TRBV7-6 and TRBJ2-3 gives the full variable domain: GAGVSQSPRYKVTKRGQDVALRCDPISGHVSLYWYRQALGQGPEFLTYFNYEAQQDKSGLPNDRFSAERPEGSISTLTIQRTEQRDSAMYRCASRLGGGVDTQYFGPGTRLTVL.

V is TRBV20-1 and J is TRBJ1-5; possible D gene TRBD1, 6 bases. The V gene's germline CDR1 is DFQATT and CDR2 SNEGSKA (reference sequence). The V end lost 1 base, the J end lost 5 bases, and 12 bases lay between the germline ends. The CDR3 length is 14 residues. The CDR3 nucleotides read TGCAGTGCTAGAGGAATGACAGGAGATCAGCCCCAGCATTTT. Translated: CSARGMTGDQPQHF.

This clonotype has only a few counts. The chain uses TRBV6-5 and TRBJ2-3; no firm D call. Trimming stripped 0 bases from V and 5 bases from J, with 15 bases between. Germline V lookup: CDR1 MNHEY, CDR2 SVGAGI. The CDR3 runs to 16 residues. CDR3 amino acids: CASSYSELTKKDTQYF. The CDR3 DNA sequence: TGTGCCAGCAGTTACTCTGAACTAACTAAAAAAGATACGCAGTATTTT.

This clonotype was observed a few times. This chain links TRBV19 with TRBJ2-7; TRBD1 aligns across 8 bases. CDR3 length: 15 amino acids. The germline V gene has CDR1 LNHDA and CDR2 SQIVND (reference sequence). V dropped 1 base and J dropped 0; count of bases not matched to a gene: 2. CDR3 sequence (DNA): TGTGCCAGTAGTATAGCCAGGGGGCTCTCCTACGAGCAGTACTTC. Its protein product is CASSIARGLSYEQYF.

This clonotype was counted only a few times. The rearrangement links TRBV6-5 to TRBJ1-2, with 7 positions matching TRBD1. Germline values: CDR1 MNHEY, CDR2 SVGAGI. The CDR3 has 16 amino acids. The trim removed 0 bases at V and 0 bases at J, leaving 4 bases unmatched. CDR3 loop: CASSYSRDRSNYGYTF. The CDR3 DNA sequence: TGTGCCAGCAGTTACTCTCGGGACAGATCTAACTATGGCTACACCTTC.

This chain joins TRBV19 and TRBJ2-3; 11 positions match TRBD2. The CDR3 totals 16 residues. Trimming at V came to 5 bases and at J to 2 bases, leaving 6 bases not matched to a gene. Germline CDR1 is LNHDA and CDR2 is SQIVND (reference sequence). CDR3 coding DNA: TGTGCCAGTAGTGTGGGACTAGCGGAATTCACAGATACGCAGTATTTT. Protein sequence: CASSVGLAEFTDTQYF.